This T cell receptor (beta chain) derives from a study of blood T cell repertoires in COVID-19. Study information: The United States, Italy and Spain were the sources of the acute and convalescent COVID-19 samples.

Method: immunoSEQ multiplex PCR; TCRdb's copy keeps in-frame clones and lacks some. The sample comprises more than 350,000 clones, about 89% of which are singletons, and about 2.9% rests with the top ten. CDR3 length: 14 residues. Looked up from germline, CDR1 is LNHNV and CDR2 is YYDKDF (reference sequence). Trimming at V came to 3 bases and at J to 4 bases, leaving 2 bases not matched to a gene. The clonotype was recovered from a woman aged 25 to 39 with COVID-19, enrolled during active disease. Sample: peripheral blood. This chain connects TRBV15 to TRBJ1-4; 7 bases map to TRBD1. The DNA for the CDR3 is TGTGCCACCAGCAGGGACAGGTTTAATGAAAAACTGTTTTTT. This translates into CATSRDRFNEKLFF.